The 15 T cell receptor beta chains given below trace back to one sample, sequenced in a study of a mutant IDH1 vaccine in newly diagnosed glioma. The antigens of these receptors remain unknown. Profiled with immunoSEQ multiplex PCR; TCRdb holds only in-frame clones, not every one. Here the sample spans around 50,000 clones, approximately 90% being singletons. Time point: week 5, during vaccination. Each vaccine dose was 300 ug of mutant IDH1 20-mer peptide, with topical imiquimod. Material: PBMCs, obtained from a glioma patient whose treatment included an IDH1 peptide vaccine. The receptors derive from a woman between 35 and 50 years old with glioma.

V and J are TRBV5-1 and TRBJ1-2; D is uncertain. Per germline, CDR1 SGHRS and CDR2 YFSETQ. The V end was cut by 2 bases, the J end by 4 bases, with 9 bases between. CDR3 length: 13 residues. CDR3 bases: TGCGCCAGCAGCTTAGGGTGGGGCTATGGCTACACCTTC. Residues: CASSLGWGYGYTF. Together with reference TRBV5-1 and TRBJ1-2, the CDR3 gives the full variable domain: KAGVTQTPRYLIKTRGQQVTLSCSPISGHRSVSWYQQTPGQGLQFLFEYFSETQRNKGNFPGRFSGRQFSNSRSEMNVSTLELGDSALYLCASSLGWGYGYTFGSGTRLTVV.

The chain has TRBV2 and TRBJ1-6, with no clear D. The CDR3 extends over 15 amino acids. Germline V lookup: CDR1 SNHLY, CDR2 FYNNEI. V was cut by 3 bases and J by 7 bases, with 13 bases left in between. The CDR3 spells CASSEEGSANSPLHF. The CDR3 DNA sequence: TGTGCCAGCAGTGAGGAGGGCAGCGCAAATTCACCCCTCCACTTT.

This chain joins TRBV11-2 and TRBJ2-2; 8 nucleotides match TRBD2. The V gene end was trimmed by 1 base and the J gene end by 5 bases; junction bases not matched to a gene: 3. This CDR3 contains 15 residues. Germline V CDR1 and CDR2: SGHAT, FQNNGV. CDR3 region: CASSLAGLVTGELFF. CDR3 sequence (DNA): TGTGCCAGCAGCTTAGCGGGACTAGTAACCGGGGAGCTGTTTTTT. Together with reference TRBV11-2 and TRBJ2-2, the CDR3 gives the full variable domain: EAGVAQSPRYKIIEKRQSVAFWCNPISGHATLYWYQQILGQGPKLLIQFQNNGVVDDSQLPKDRFSAERLKGVDSTLKIQPAKLEDSAVYLCASSLAGLVTGELFFGEGSRLTVL.

With regard to this clone: Other nucleotide sequences from this sample produce the same CDR3. The gene calls are TRBV6-1 and TRBJ1-5; TRBD1 is a possible D gene (5 bases). Germline CDR1 is MNHNS and CDR2 is SASEGT. The CDR3 sequence is 14 residues long. The V end was cut by 6 bases, the J end by 0 bases, with 9 bases between. The chain's CDR3 is CASSGQYSNQPQHF. CDR3 DNA sequence: TGTGCCAGCAGCGGACAATATAGCAATCAGCCCCAGCATTTT.

The V gene is TRBV4-1, the J gene TRBJ1-2, with unresolved D. The V end was cut by 4 bases, the J end by 1 base, with 13 bases between. Germline V gene data show CDR1 as MGHRA and CDR2 as YSYEKL. CDR3 length: 15 residues. The DNA of the CDR3 is TGCGCCAGCAGCCCTCAGCCGGCACTTAACTATGGCTACACCTTC. Protein sequence: CASSPQPALNYGYTF.

V usage is TRBV9 and J usage is TRBJ2-1; D uncertain. The V end was cut by 4 bases, the J end by 2 bases, with 7 bases between. The CDR3 length is 13 residues. Germline assignment: CDR1 SGDLS and CDR2 YYNGEE. CDR3 region: CASSPRTYNEQFF. The CDR3 DNA is TGTGCCAGCAGCCCCCGAACCTACAATGAGCAGTTCTTC.

The genes are TRBV4-1 and TRBJ2-7; the D call may be TRBD1 or TRBD2 (5 bases each). Germline V gene data show CDR1 as MGHRA and CDR2 as YSYEKL. Between the trimmed V and J ends, which lost 3 bases and 1 base, there was a span of 10 bases. The CDR3 length is 14 residues. As DNA, the CDR3 is TGCGCCAGCAGCCACCCGGGACGGTCCTACGAGCAGTACTTC. Translation gives CASSHPGRSYEQYF.

The chain has TRBV19 and TRBJ2-7; the D is unclear. From germline, CDR1 is LNHDA and CDR2 SQIVND (reference sequence). This CDR3 has 14 residues. Trimming removed 1 base at V and 4 bases at J, with 11 bases between. The CDR3 region is CASSIASGPYEQYF. The CDR3 DNA reads TGTGCCAGTAGTATAGCATCCGGACCATACGAGCAGTACTTC.

This chain connects TRBV6-1 to TRBJ1-1; D is perhaps TRBD1 (6 bases). CDR1 MNHNS and CDR2 SASEGT come from the germline V gene. The length of the CDR3 is 14 residues. V gave up 8 bases and J gave up 1 base, with 14 bases separating them. CDR3 residues: CASVPSDRNTEAFF. The DNA of the CDR3 is TGTGCCAGCGTACCTTCGGACAGGAACACTGAAGCTTTCTTT.

This sequence joins TRBV5-1 and TRBJ1-1, with a possible D match to TRBD1 (6 bases). The germline V gene has CDR1 SGHRS and CDR2 YFSETQ. Trimming left V 4 bases short and J 3 bases short, with 13 bases between. The CDR3 is made up of 14 amino acids. CDR3 sequence (DNA): TGCGCCAGCAGCAGCTGGGGGCCTGACACTGAAGCTTTCTTT. It is translated as CASSSWGPDTEAFF.

This clone appeared a few times. The CDR3: CASSEDHPSVSNQPQHF. CDR3 sequence (DNA): TGTGCCAGCAGTGAAGACCACCCTAGCGTTAGCAATCAGCCCCAGCATTTT. The chain employs TRBV6-1 and TRBJ1-5; the D is unclear. Trimming pared 1 base from V and 0 bases from J, leaving 13 bases between. This CDR3 is 17 amino acids long. CDR1 and CDR2 (germline): MNHNS, SASEGT.

This clone was observed once. CDR3 sequence reads: CSVRRNTGELFF. In nucleotides, the CDR3 is TGCAGCGTTAGGAGGAACACCGGGGAGCTGTTTTTT. J is TRBJ2-2 and V is TRBV29-1; no firm D call. Germline CDR1 reads SQVTM; CDR2 reads ANQGSEA. The ends were cut back, 5 bases at V and 1 base at J, with 5 bases in the middle. The CDR3 has 12 residues.

The chain uses TRBV5-8 and TRBJ2-1; 12 bases match TRBD2. CDR1 and CDR2 (germline): SGHTS, YDEGEE. After removal of 3 bases from V and 9 bases from J, the junction contained 13 bases not matched to a gene. The CDR3 sequence is 17 residues long. Written as DNA, the CDR3 is TGTGCCAGCAGCTGGAGGGCCCTAGCGGGAGGGCCGGGTGAGCAGTTCTTC. This gives the protein CASSWRALAGGPGEQFF.

The V call is TRBV27, the J call TRBJ2-2, with no clear D. CDR3 length: 19 amino acids. V dropped 5 bases and J dropped 3 bases, with 25 bases sitting between them. CDR1 is MNHEY and CDR2 is SMNVEV in the germline V gene (reference sequence). The CDR3 reads CASSPVNRRPLPDTGELFF. DNA for the CDR3: TGTGCCAGCAGTCCCGTAAACCGAAGACCGCTTCCCGACACCGGGGAGCTGTTTTTT.

The CDR3 DNA reads TGCGCCAGCAGGCACCCGGAGCGGGGGGGTCCAGATACGCAGTATTTT. It codes for CASRHPERGGPDTQYF. The genes are TRBV4-1 and TRBJ2-3; 10 positions match TRBD2. V dropped 6 bases and J dropped 4; count of bases not matched to a gene: 10. Germline V CDR1 and CDR2: MGHRA, YSYEKL. The CDR3 contains 16 residues.